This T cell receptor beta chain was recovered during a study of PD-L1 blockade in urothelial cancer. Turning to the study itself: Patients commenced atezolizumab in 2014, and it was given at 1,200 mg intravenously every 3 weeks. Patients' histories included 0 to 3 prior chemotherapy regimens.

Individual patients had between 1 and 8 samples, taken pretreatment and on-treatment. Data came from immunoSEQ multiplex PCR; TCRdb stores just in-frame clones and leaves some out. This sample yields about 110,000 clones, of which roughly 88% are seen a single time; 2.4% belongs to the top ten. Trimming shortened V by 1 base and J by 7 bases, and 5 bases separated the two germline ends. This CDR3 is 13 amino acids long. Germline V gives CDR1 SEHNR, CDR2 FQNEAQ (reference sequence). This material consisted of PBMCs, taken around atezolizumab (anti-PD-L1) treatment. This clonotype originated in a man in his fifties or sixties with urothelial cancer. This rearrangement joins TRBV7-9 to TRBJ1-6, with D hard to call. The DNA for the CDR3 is TGTGCCAGCAGCTTAGGTGGCAATTCACCCCTCCACTTT. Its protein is CASSLGGNSPLHF.